Presented here are 29 T cell receptor beta chains from one specimen sequenced in a study of blood T cell repertoires in COVID-19. This table comes from immunoSEQ multiplex PCR, and its TCRdb copy is limited to in-frame clones, with some not included. Among 160,000 or so clones listed, more than 75% were seen once. What was sequenced was peripheral blood. The receptors derive from a man between 60 and 75 years old with active or convalescent COVID-19.

The chain carries TRBV5-1 and TRBJ1-2; no reliable D call. CDR1 is SGHRS and CDR2 is YFSETQ in the germline V gene. This CDR3 comprises 14 residues. V was shortened by 0 bases and J by 0 bases, with 6 bases between the two germline ends. Written as DNA, the CDR3 is TGCGCCAGCAGCTTGGCGGGTTCTAACTATGGCTACACCTTC. Translated: CASSLAGSNYGYTF.

The genes are TRBV28 and TRBJ2-7; 7 bases map to TRBD2. The length of the CDR3 is 14 residues. The junction had 8 bases not matched to a gene; V was cut back by 3 bases and J by 6 bases. Germline V CDR1 and CDR2: MDHEN, SYDVKM. DNA of the CDR3: TGTGCCAGCAGTTTGTCCCGGACTAGGGGCGAGCAGTACTTC. This codes for CASSLSRTRGEQYF.

The rearrangement uses TRBV6-5 and TRBJ1-5; D remains ambiguous. V lost 7 bases and J 3 bases, leaving 13 bases between the germline ends. The CDR3 loop spans 14 amino acids. Germline V gene lookup returns CDR1 MNHEY and CDR2 SVGAGI. The CDR3 DNA reads as TGTGCCAGCATCCCCCAGGTTGACAATCAGCCCCAGCATTTT. This codes for CASIPQVDNQPQHF.

V and J are TRBV27 and TRBJ1-6; D is uncertain. Deletions cut 7 bases from V and 10 bases from J, with 17 bases between. Germline CDR1 reads MNHEY; CDR2 reads SMNVEV (reference sequence). This CDR3 is built from 14 residues. The CDR3 loop reads CASTAGEGVSPLHF. The CDR3 DNA is TGTGCCAGCACCGCCGGTGAGGGAGTGTCACCCCTCCACTTT.

The V gene is TRBV3-1 (or the pseudogene TRBV3-2), the J gene TRBJ1-2; 8 nucleotides agree with TRBD1. The J segment lost 4 bases and the V segment lost 0 bases, leaving 7 bases of the junction unmatched. Germline CDR1 is LGHDT and CDR2 is YNNKEL (reference sequence). The CDR3 sequence is 16 residues long. The CDR3 here is CASSQDRDRPFYGYTF. Written as DNA, the CDR3 is TGTGCCAGCAGCCAAGACCGGGACAGGCCTTTCTATGGCTACACCTTC.

CDR3 DNA: TGCGCCAGCAGCTTGGGTCAGGGGGCCATCCAAGAGACCCAGTACTTC. It specifies CASSLGQGAIQETQYF. The V gene is TRBV5-1, the J gene TRBJ2-5; 8 bases are a match to TRBD1. Per the germline V gene, CDR1 is SGHRS and CDR2 is YFSETQ. This CDR3 has 16 residues. V gave up 0 bases and J gave up 1 base; unmatched junction bases: 5. Variable domain in full (rest from reference TRBV5-1 and TRBJ2-5): KAGVTQTPRYLIKTRGQQVTLSCSPISGHRSVSWYQQTPGQGLQFLFEYFSETQRNKGNFPGRFSGRQFSNSRSEMNVSTLELGDSALYLCASSLGQGAIQETQYFGPGTRLLVL.

This chain uses TRBV2 with TRBJ1-1; TRBD1 matches 9 bases. V was pared by 6 bases and J by 4 bases, with 6 bases of the junction left unmatched. CDR1 is SNHLY and CDR2 is FYNNEI in the germline V gene. The CDR3 spans 14 residues. The CDR3 protein is CASRDRGVITEAFF. As DNA, the CDR3 is TGTGCCAGCAGGGACAGGGGAGTTATCACTGAAGCTTTCTTT. Based on the CDR3 plus reference TRBV2 and TRBJ1-1, the full variable domain is EPEVTQTPSHQVTQMGQEVILRCVPISNHLYFYWYRQILGQKVEFLVSFYNNEISEKSEIFDDQFSVERPDGSNFTLKIRSTKLEDSAMYFCASRDRGVITEAFFGQGTRLTVV.

The chain has TRBV18 and TRBJ2-2, with D perhaps matching TRBD2 (5 bases). V shed 4 bases and J shed 1 base, with 13 bases lying between them. Germline assignment: CDR1 KGHSH and CDR2 LQKENI. CDR3 length equals 16 residues. CDR3 sequence: CASSLPSGGNTGELFF. In DNA form, the CDR3 reads TGTGCCAGCTCACTTCCCAGCGGCGGGAACACCGGGGAGCTGTTTTTT.

CDR3 DNA: TGTGCCAGCAGCCAGGGGACAGGGGGCATAAGGTCACCCCTCCACTTT. It specifies CASSQGTGGIRSPLHF. The rearrangement joins TRBV3-1 (or the pseudogene TRBV3-2) to TRBJ1-6; 12 bases line up with TRBD1. V was pared by 3 bases and J by 10 bases, with 7 bases of the junction left unmatched. There are 16 residues in the CDR3. CDR1 and CDR2 (germline): LGHDT, YNNKEL (reference sequence).

This chain joins TRBV27 and TRBJ1-1, with D tentatively TRBD1 (5 bases). V was clipped by 5 bases and J by 1 base, with 14 bases between them. Germline assignment: CDR1 MNHEY and CDR2 SMNVEV (reference sequence). The CDR3 loop spans 15 amino acids. CDR3 sequence reads: CASSPAGLPNTEAFF. CDR3 bases: TGTGCCAGCAGTCCTGCGGGACTGCCGAACACTGAAGCTTTCTTT.

This sequence joins TRBV18 and TRBJ2-1, with D maybe TRBD1 (5 bases). The germline gives CDR1 KGHSH, CDR2 LQKENI. V was shortened by 3 bases and J by 7 bases, with 10 bases between the two germline ends. This CDR3 is built from 13 residues. As DNA, the CDR3 is TGTGCCAGCTCACCCGGACGGACAAATGAGCAGTTCTTC. Residues: CASSPGRTNEQFF.

V gene TRBV20-1 combines with J gene TRBJ1-1; D may be TRBD1 (6 bases). Germline V gene lookup returns CDR1 DFQATT and CDR2 SNEGSKA (reference sequence). The germline V and J ends were trimmed by 3 bases and 1 base, with 12 bases remaining between them. The length of the CDR3 is 14 residues. The CDR3: CSASRGGPNTEAFF. As DNA, the CDR3 is TGCAGTGCTAGTAGGGGGGGCCCGAACACTGAAGCTTTCTTT.

The chain uses TRBV9 and TRBJ2-3, with 14 bases matching TRBD2. The CDR3 loop spans 17 amino acids. The V segment lost 2 bases and the J segment 8 bases; nucleotides outside the gene matches: 10. Germline CDR1 SGDLS, CDR2 YYNGEE. CDR3 nucleotides: TGTGCCAGCAGCGTGACTAGCGGGGGGGGCAGATTAGTTACGCAGTATTTT. This gives the protein CASSVTSGGGRLVTQYF.

DNA of the CDR3: TGTGTCAGAAGCTTAGGGACAGGGCTGAACACTGAAGCTTTCTTT. Translated, it gives CVRSLGTGLNTEAFF. The chain recombines TRBV7-5 with TRBJ1-1; the D segment call TRBD1 is taken from the table without a DNA check. TRBV7-5 is shown as a pseudogene. The CDR3 is 15 amino acids.

The rearrangement links TRBV5-8 to TRBJ1-2; TRBD1 is a possible D gene (5 bases). CDR1 SGHTS and CDR2 YDEGEE come from the germline V gene. Trimming removed 2 bases at V and 7 bases at J, with 9 bases between. This CDR3 is 12 amino acids long. Here the CDR3 DNA reads TGTGCCAGCAGCTTAAACAGGCCTGGCTACACCTTC. This codes for CASSLNRPGYTF.

The chain is built from TRBV7-2 and TRBJ1-5; TRBD1 matches at 8 bases. Germline V gene data show CDR1 as SGHTA and CDR2 as FQGNSA. CDR3 length: 13 amino acids. The V gene end was trimmed by 4 bases and the J gene end by 6 bases; junction bases not matched to a gene: 2. In nucleotides, the CDR3 is TGTGCCAGCAGCTCAGGGGGCGGTCAGCCCCAGCATTTT. It codes for CASSSGGGQPQHF.

This chain connects TRBV11-2 to TRBJ2-7; 7 bases fit TRBD1. Germline V lookup: CDR1 SGHAT, CDR2 FQNNGV. Germline trimming cut 1 base from V and 6 bases from J; bases unmatched to any gene: 9. The CDR3 loop spans 15 amino acids. The CDR3 spells CASSLGGTARREQYF. CDR3 sequence (DNA): TGTGCCAGCAGCTTAGGGGGGACAGCCCGACGCGAGCAGTACTTC.

The count of this clone is one. The gene calls are TRBV12-3 or TRBV12-4 and TRBJ2-3; 8 bases map to TRBD2. CDR3 length: 13 residues. The V segment lost 6 bases and the J segment 6 bases; nucleotides outside the gene matches: 5. The CDR3 loop reads CASRLGLADTQYF. The DNA of the CDR3 is TGTGCCAGCAGGCTTGGACTAGCCGATACGCAGTATTTT.

This sequence joins TRBV19 and TRBJ1-1; 8 bases match TRBD1. Germline values: CDR1 LNHDA, CDR2 SQIVND (reference sequence). The CDR3 has 15 residues. V was pared by 5 bases and J by 0 bases, with 5 bases of the junction left unmatched. CDR3 region: CASSFSGGVNTEAFF. The CDR3 DNA reads as TGTGCCAGTAGTTTCTCAGGGGGCGTGAACACTGAAGCTTTCTTT.

This clone was detected only once. The J gene is TRBJ1-5, the V gene TRBV27; TRBD1 matches at 8 bases. CDR1 and CDR2 (germline): MNHEY, SMNVEV (reference sequence). V shed 6 bases, J shed 5 bases, and the junction held 6 bases outside the gene matches. CDR3 length: 14 residues. CDR3 DNA: TGTGCCAGCAGCCGTACAGGGGGTTATCAGCCCCAGCATTTT. Translation gives CASSRTGGYQPQHF.

This sequence joins TRBV5-1 and TRBJ2-1, with D possibly being TRBD1 (6 bases). The ends were cut back, 0 bases at V and 6 bases at J, with 13 bases in the middle. Germline assignment: CDR1 SGHRS and CDR2 YFSETQ. This CDR3 spans 15 amino acids. The CDR3, as DNA: TGCGCCAGCAGCTTGGCGGCTAGGGGGTCCAATGAGCAGTTCTTC. This codes for CASSLAARGSNEQFF. The full variable domain, in which reference TRBV5-1 and TRBJ2-1 provide the parts outside the CDR3, is KAGVTQTPRYLIKTRGQQVTLSCSPISGHRSVSWYQQTPGQGLQFLFEYFSETQRNKGNFPGRFSGRQFSNSRSEMNVSTLELGDSALYLCASSLAARGSNEQFFGPGTRLTVL.

The V call is TRBV27, the J call TRBJ2-7; TRBD1 agrees at 7 bases. The CDR3 runs to 12 residues. Germline V gene sequence: CDR1 MNHEY, CDR2 SMNVEV (reference sequence). V shed 2 bases and J 6 bases; nucleotides not matched to a gene: 1. CDR3 loop: CASSLDRAEQYF. The CDR3 region has the DNA TGTGCCAGCAGTTTAGACAGGGCCGAGCAGTACTTC.

The chain combines TRBV6-5 with TRBJ2-2; TRBD2 agrees at 8 bases. From germline, CDR1 is MNHEY and CDR2 SVGAGI. With 0 bases clipped from V and 4 bases from J, the junction kept 4 bases outside the gene matches. The CDR3 loop spans 16 amino acids. CDR3 region: CASSYSIGRVTGELFF. DNA of the CDR3: TGTGCCAGCAGTTACTCGATCGGGAGGGTCACCGGGGAGCTGTTTTTT.

The V and J genes are TRBV9 and TRBJ2-7, with 12 bases fitting TRBD1. In germline, CDR1 is SGDLS, CDR2 YYNGEE. J was trimmed by 4 bases and V by 3 bases; bases with no gene match: 5. The CDR3 sequence is 15 residues long. CDR3 bases: TGTGCCAGCAGCGCCGGGACAGGGGGCTTGTACGAGCAGTACTTC. This encodes CASSAGTGGLYEQYF.

CDR3 amino acids: CASSQERQGQGTSYNSPLHF. In nucleotides, the CDR3 is TGTGCCAGCAGCCAAGAACGACAAGGACAGGGGACGTCCTATAATTCACCCCTCCACTTT. The gene calls are TRBV4-2 and TRBJ1-6, with TRBD1 matching over 9 bases. With 0 bases clipped from V and 1 base from J, the junction kept 10 bases outside the gene matches. Germline-derived CDR1 and CDR2 are LGHNA and YNFKEQ. The CDR3 length is 20 residues.

The CDR3 region is CASSPPGTGLPYEQYF. The CDR3 coding sequence is TGCGCCAGCAGCCCACCCGGGACAGGGTTACCCTACGAGCAGTACTTC. This chain uses TRBV5-1 with TRBJ2-7, with 9 bases fitting TRBD1. The CDR3 loop spans 16 amino acids. Germline CDR1 is SGHRS and CDR2 is YFSETQ. V shed 4 bases, J shed 2 bases, and the junction held 10 bases outside the gene matches.

The chain couples TRBV6-2 or TRBV6-3 to TRBJ2-7; 11 nucleotides align to TRBD2. This CDR3 region has 18 residues. With V trimmed by 0 bases and J by 3 bases, 10 bases remained unmatched. Germline CDR1 MNHEY, CDR2 SVGEGT. CDR3 nucleotides: TGTGCCAGCAGTTACTCGCATCTAGCGGGGGGACAATTCTACGAGCAGTACTTC. This translates into CASSYSHLAGGQFYEQYF.

The chain combines TRBV7-8 with TRBJ1-4, with a weak D call TRBD1 (6 bases). V dropped 3 bases and J dropped 0 bases, with 14 bases sitting between them. Germline values: CDR1 SGHVS, CDR2 FQNEAQ. CDR3 length: 17 amino acids. The CDR3 sequence is CASSFGGKVATNEKLFF. The CDR3 DNA is TGTGCCAGCAGCTTTGGGGGCAAAGTTGCAACTAATGAAAAACTGTTTTTT.

This chain joins TRBV15 and TRBJ2-7; 9 bases fit TRBD1. The CDR3 runs 17 residues. Germline trimming cut 0 bases from V and 3 bases from J; bases unmatched to any gene: 9. The V gene's germline CDR1 is LNHNV and CDR2 YYDKDF (reference sequence). In DNA form, the CDR3 reads TGTGCCACCAGCAGAGATCTACCACAGACAGGGGGCTACGAGCAGTACTTC. The encoded protein is CATSRDLPQTGGYEQYF.